These 14 T cell receptor beta chains came from one sample sequenced in a study of cytomegalovirus exposure and HLA in healthy donors. Researchers ran the PCR with 60 Vbeta and 13 Jbeta primers. Assay: immunoSEQ multiplex PCR; the TCRdb copy retains only in-frame clones and omits some. This sample has about 200,000 clones; around 73% occur once, and the top ten carry about 3.8%. Input material: PBMCs. These receptors came from a male donor in good health and CMV-seronegative.

In DNA form, the CDR3 reads TGTGCCAGCTCACCGGACAGAAAGAACACCGGGGAGCTGTTTTTT. This encodes CASSPDRKNTGELFF. This chain joins TRBV18 and TRBJ2-2; a weak D match, TRBD1 (6 bases). Germline V gene sequence: CDR1 KGHSH, CDR2 LQKENI. The CDR3 contains 15 residues. Trimming removed 3 bases at V and 1 base at J, with 9 bases between.

This clone was seen just once. V and J are TRBV27 and TRBJ2-7; no reliable D call. V lost 0 bases and J lost 3, with 6 bases in between. This CDR3 has 13 amino acids. CDR1 and CDR2 (germline): MNHEY, SMNVEV (reference sequence). The chain's CDR3 is CASSLSRDYEQYF. Here the CDR3 DNA reads TGTGCCAGCAGTTTATCGAGAGACTACGAGCAGTACTTC.

This sequence joins TRBV9 and TRBJ2-3; tentatively, D is TRBD1 (5 bases). V lost 3 bases, J lost 2 bases, and 7 bases lay in between. The CDR3 covers 13 residues. The V gene's germline CDR1 is SGDLS and CDR2 YYNGEE. In nucleotides, the CDR3 is TGTGCCAGCAGCGAGGGGCCCACAGATACGCAGTATTTT. This encodes CASSEGPTDTQYF.

This clone was counted only a few times. The chain is built from TRBV28 and TRBJ2-5; D remains unclear. From germline, CDR1 is MDHEN and CDR2 SYDVKM. The CDR3 loop spans 13 amino acids. Deletions cut 2 bases from V and 4 bases from J, with 8 bases between. CDR3 residues: CASSLSQVETQYF. CDR3 DNA: TGTGCCAGCAGTTTAAGTCAGGTAGAGACCCAGTACTTC.

The chain recombines TRBV7-2 with TRBJ2-5; possibly TRBD1 for D (6 bases). The V gene's germline CDR1 is SGHTA and CDR2 FQGNSA. Trimming stripped 3 bases from V and 6 bases from J, with 14 bases between. CDR3 length: 14 residues. The CDR3 protein is CASSFGGGVKTQYF. DNA for the CDR3: TGTGCCAGCAGCTTCGGTGGGGGCGTGAAGACCCAGTACTTC. Drawing the rest from reference TRBV7-2 and TRBJ2-5, the complete variable domain is GAGVSQSPSNKVTEKGKDVELRCDPISGHTALYWYRQSLGQGLEFLIYFQGNSAPDKSGLPSDRFSAERTGGSVSTLTIQRTQQEDSAVYLCASSFGGGVKTQYFGPGTRLLVL.

This clone was counted once. The chain combines TRBV9 with TRBJ2-7; 11 bases are shared with TRBD2. Germline-derived CDR1 and CDR2 are SGDLS and YYNGEE. With 0 bases clipped from V and 3 bases from J, the junction kept 20 bases outside the gene matches. This CDR3 is 21 amino acids long. This chain's CDR3 is CASSVGPNAYGLAGGRYEQYF. CDR3 bases: TGTGCCAGCAGCGTAGGACCCAACGCCTACGGGCTAGCGGGAGGTCGCTACGAGCAGTACTTC.

This chain's CDR3 is CASSIPGARNEQYF. The CDR3 bases are TGTGCCAGTAGTATACCAGGGGCGCGAAACGAGCAGTACTTC. The chain employs TRBV19 and TRBJ2-7, with D perhaps TRBD1 (6 bases). The germline CDR1 and CDR2 sequences are LNHDA and SQIVND (reference sequence). The CDR3 length is 14 residues. Trimming removed 2 bases at V and 5 bases at J, with 13 bases between.

V usage is TRBV30 and J usage is TRBJ1-3; D unclear. With 0 bases removed from V and 0 bases from J, the gap between germline ends came to 9 bases. The CDR3 consists of 15 residues. Germline lookup yields CDR1 GTSNPN and CDR2 SVGIG (reference sequence). The CDR3 sequence is CAWSVRRGSGNTIYF. In nucleotides, the CDR3 is TGTGCCTGGAGTGTACGCAGAGGCTCTGGAAACACCATATATTTT.

V is TRBV11-2 and J is TRBJ2-7; unclear D gene. V was pared by 5 bases and J by 2 bases, with 10 bases between. The CDR3 is 13 residues long. Germline loops: CDR1 SGHAT, CDR2 FQNNGV. The CDR3 sequence: CASSTLEPYEQYF. For the CDR3, the DNA is TGTGCCAGCAGCACCCTCGAGCCCTACGAGCAGTACTTC.

This clone was picked up one time. The chain has TRBV6-5 and TRBJ2-7; 7 positions match TRBD1. Germline V CDR1 and CDR2: MNHEY, SVGAGI. CDR3 length equals 13 residues. Trimming cost V 5 bases and J 7 bases; bases outside gene matches: 8. The CDR3 protein is CASSLNRGQEQYF. In DNA form, the CDR3 reads TGTGCCAGCAGTCTGAACCGGGGACAGGAGCAGTACTTC.

J is TRBJ2-7 and V is TRBV6-6; unclear D gene. Germline CDR1 and CDR2: MNHNY and SVGAGI (reference sequence). The CDR3 contains 11 residues. V was trimmed by 7 bases and J by 4 bases, leaving 8 bases between them. The CDR3, as DNA: TGTGCCAGCAAGGCGGTTTACGAGCAGTACTTC. Translation: CASKAVYEQYF.

J is TRBJ2-5 and V is TRBV4-1; D might be TRBD2 (5 bases). V lost 1 base, J lost 11 bases, and 17 bases lay in between. The germline CDR1 and CDR2 sequences are MGHRA and YSYEKL. This CDR3 is built from 14 residues. CDR3 protein: CASSQVPAKREQYF. CDR3 in DNA: TGCGCCAGCAGCCAAGTCCCAGCTAAAAGGGAGCAGTACTTC.

The V call is TRBV28, the J call TRBJ2-5; D is perhaps TRBD2 (5 bases). Trimming left V 6 bases short and J 2 bases short, with 10 bases between. The CDR3 covers 13 residues. Per germline, CDR1 MDHEN and CDR2 SYDVKM. The DNA of the CDR3 is TGTGCCAGCAGAACGGGGATTCAAGAGACCCAGTACTTC. This translates into CASRTGIQETQYF.

The chain links TRBV7-3 to TRBJ1-1; the D is unclear. Trimming shortened V by 5 bases and J by 1 base, and 8 bases separated the two germline ends. Germline CDR1 is SGHTA and CDR2 is FQGTGA. This CDR3 is 13 amino acids long. The chain's CDR3 is CASSPLGNTEAFF. CDR3 nucleotide sequence: TGTGCCAGCAGCCCCCTAGGGAACACTGAAGCTTTCTTT.